Below are 3 T cell receptor beta chains sequenced from a single sample in a study of blood T cell repertoires in COVID-19. Using immunoSEQ multiplex PCR, the repertoire was profiled, and TCRdb retains in-frame clones only, with some absent. The sample consists of 40,000 or so clones, roughly 80% of them appearing once. Sequencing used peripheral blood. All receptors derive from a man in his 60s in a cohort sampled during active COVID-19.

The chain recombines TRBV5-1 with TRBJ2-5, with 7 bases aligning to TRBD1. The CDR3 consists of 15 residues. Germline CDR1 is SGHRS and CDR2 is YFSETQ. J gave up 2 bases and V 1 base, and 5 bases lay outside the gene matches. CDR3 DNA sequence: TGCGCCAGCAGCTTGCAGGGGGACCCACAAGAGACCCAGTACTTC. It encodes CASSLQGDPQETQYF. The variable domain in full, completed from reference TRBV5-1 and TRBJ2-5, reads KAGVTQTPRYLIKTRGQQVTLSCSPISGHRSVSWYQQTPGQGLQFLFEYFSETQRNKGNFPGRFSGRQFSNSRSEMNVSTLELGDSALYLCASSLQGDPQETQYFGPGTRLLVL.

The chain couples TRBV5-1 to TRBJ2-7; the match to TRBD1 covers 7 bases. CDR3 length: 15 amino acids. Germline CDR1 and CDR2: SGHRS and YFSETQ. With V trimmed by 0 bases and J by 2 bases, 5 bases remained unmatched. CDR3 sequence reads: CASSLGDSYPYEQYF. CDR3 nucleotides: TGCGCCAGCAGCTTGGGGGACAGCTATCCCTACGAGCAGTACTTC.

This clone turned up a few times. This rearrangement joins TRBV3-1 (or the pseudogene TRBV3-2) to TRBJ2-2; the D gene is possibly TRBD2 (5 bases). Germline CDR1 is LGHDT and CDR2 is YNNKEL (reference sequence). CDR3 size: 12 residues. Trimming shortened V by 8 bases and J by 4 bases, and 8 bases separated the two germline ends. The CDR3 bases are TGTGCCAGCGCGGGTAGCACCGGGGAGCTGTTTTTT. Its protein is CASAGSTGELFF.